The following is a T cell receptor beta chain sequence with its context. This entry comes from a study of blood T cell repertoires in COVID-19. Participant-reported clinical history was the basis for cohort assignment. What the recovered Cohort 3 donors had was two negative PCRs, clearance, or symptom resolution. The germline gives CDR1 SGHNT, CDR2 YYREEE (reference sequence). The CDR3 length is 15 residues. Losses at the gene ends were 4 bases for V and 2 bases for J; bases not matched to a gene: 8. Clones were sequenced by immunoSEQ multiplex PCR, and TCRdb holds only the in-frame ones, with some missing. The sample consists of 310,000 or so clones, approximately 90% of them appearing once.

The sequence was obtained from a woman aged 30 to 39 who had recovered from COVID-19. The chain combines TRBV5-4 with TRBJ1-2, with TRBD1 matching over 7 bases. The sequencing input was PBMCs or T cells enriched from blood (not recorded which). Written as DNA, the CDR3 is TGTGCCAGCAGCCCCGGGGACAGAGTGAACTATGGCTACACCTTC. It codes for CASSPGDRVNYGYTF.